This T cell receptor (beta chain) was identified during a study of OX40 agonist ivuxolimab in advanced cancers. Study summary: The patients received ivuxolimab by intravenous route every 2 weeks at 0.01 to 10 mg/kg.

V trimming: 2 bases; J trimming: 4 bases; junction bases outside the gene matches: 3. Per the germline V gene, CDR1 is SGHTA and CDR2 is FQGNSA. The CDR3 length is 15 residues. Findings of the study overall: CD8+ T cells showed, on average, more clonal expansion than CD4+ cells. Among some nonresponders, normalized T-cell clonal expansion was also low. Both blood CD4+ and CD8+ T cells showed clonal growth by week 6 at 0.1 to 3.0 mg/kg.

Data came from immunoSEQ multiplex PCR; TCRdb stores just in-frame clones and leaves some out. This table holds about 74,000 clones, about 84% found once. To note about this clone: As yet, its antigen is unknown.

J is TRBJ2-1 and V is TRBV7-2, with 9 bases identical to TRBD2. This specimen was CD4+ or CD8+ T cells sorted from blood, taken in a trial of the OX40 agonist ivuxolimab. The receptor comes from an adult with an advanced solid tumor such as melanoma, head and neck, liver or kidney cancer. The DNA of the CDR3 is TGTGCCAGCAGCTTAATAGCGGGAGAGTACAATGAGCAGTTCTTC. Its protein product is CASSLIAGEYNEQFF.